This T cell receptor beta chain was documented in a study of CD4 and CD8 cells across lung adenocarcinoma regions. TCRdb redid the calling of the PCR reads with MiXCR, one entry per CDR3 protein. This sample carries 16,000 or so distinct CDR3 sequences, just under 55% of them seen once, and the ten largest clones take 30% to 35%. Localized lung adenocarcinoma, a non-small cell lung cancer, affected the donors. The CDR3 contains 17 residues. With V trimmed by 4 bases and J by 9 bases, 17 bases remained unmatched. Germline V gene lookup returns CDR1 SGHAT and CDR2 FQDESV (reference sequence). The source is a female donor with lung adenocarcinoma. The CD4 and CD8 labels of this study may be unreliable. The sequenced sample was CD8+ T cells from the center of a lung tumor. The genes are TRBV11-1 and TRBJ2-1; 8 nucleotides line up with TRBD2. The CDR3 DNA reads as TGTGCCAGCAGCTCCCCCGCCGGGACTAGAGCTCAGGGTGAGCAGTTCTTC. Its translation is CASSSPAGTRAQGEQFF.